One and the same sample provided the 13 T cell receptor beta chains below, sequenced in a study of high-grade serous ovarian cancer treatment subgroups. Method: immunoSEQ multiplex PCR; TCRdb's copy keeps in-frame clones and lacks some. The table records approximately 2,600 clones, more than 65% of them present only once. The tumor samples were collected prior to definitive surgery or chemotherapy. Sequences were obtained from tumor tissue. The receptors derive from a human donor with high-grade serous ovarian cancer.

The V gene is TRBV7-9, the J gene TRBJ1-1, with TRBD1 matching over 7 bases. Germline V gene data show CDR1 as SEHNR and CDR2 as FQNEAQ (reference sequence). V shed 4 bases, J shed 1 base, and the junction held 6 bases outside the gene matches. This CDR3 region has 15 residues. The chain's CDR3 is CASSSYRGTNTEAFF. Here the CDR3 DNA reads TGTGCCAGCAGCTCTTACAGGGGTACGAACACTGAAGCTTTCTTT. The full variable domain, its missing parts supplied by reference TRBV7-9 and TRBJ1-1, is DTGVSQNPRHKITKRGQNVTFRCDPISEHNRLYWYRQTLGQGPEFLTYFQNEAQLEKSRLLSDRFSAERPKGSFSTLEIQRTEQGDSAMYLCASSSYRGTNTEAFFGQGTRLTVV.

This chain links TRBV12-5 with TRBJ2-3; no definite D call. Per the germline V gene, CDR1 is LGHNT and CDR2 is FRNRAP. This CDR3 comprises 10 residues. The germline V and J ends were trimmed by 5 bases and 3 bases, with 0 bases remaining between them. As DNA, the CDR3 is TGTGCTAGTGGTACAGATACGCAGTATTTT. Protein: CASGTDTQYF.

This clone has a single count. The chain couples TRBV7-2 to TRBJ1-2, with 9 bases matching TRBD1. CDR3 size: 14 residues. V shed 6 bases, J shed 4 bases, and the junction held 6 bases outside the gene matches. Germline assignment: CDR1 SGHTA and CDR2 FQGNSA. CDR3 amino acids: CASRQDRGTYGYTF. The DNA for the CDR3 is TGTGCCAGCAGACAGGACAGGGGTACCTATGGCTACACCTTC.

V gene TRBV28 combines with J gene TRBJ1-4, with 7 bases lining up with TRBD1. With 3 bases clipped from V and 7 bases from J, the junction kept 2 bases outside the gene matches. This CDR3 region has 13 residues. The germline gives CDR1 MDHEN, CDR2 SYDVKM. Written as DNA, the CDR3 is TGTGCCAGCAGTTTTGAGGGGGCTGAAAAACTGTTTTTT. Protein sequence: CASSFEGAEKLFF.

This chain uses TRBV13 with TRBJ2-5; the match to TRBD2 covers 10 bases. Per germline, CDR1 PRHDT and CDR2 FYEKMQ (reference sequence). This CDR3 has 16 residues. V gave up 3 bases and J gave up 0 bases; unmatched junction bases: 4. CDR3 in amino acids: CASSLRLAGNQETQYF. Written as DNA, the CDR3 is TGTGCCAGCAGCTTGAGACTAGCGGGCAACCAAGAGACCCAGTACTTC.

The CDR3 sequence: CSVRTSPRGTGELFF. The DNA of the CDR3 is TGCAGCGTAAGGACTAGCCCCAGGGGCACCGGGGAGCTGTTTTTT. The V and J genes are TRBV29-1 and TRBJ2-2, with 8 bases aligning to TRBD2. Germline CDR1 is SQVTM and CDR2 is ANQGSEA. This CDR3 is built from 15 residues. The junction had 10 bases not matched to a gene; V was cut back by 6 bases and J by 4 bases.

The chain has TRBV5-1 and TRBJ2-2, with 8 bases aligning to TRBD2. V lost 4 bases and J lost 0; bases outside the gene matches: 8. The CDR3 is made up of 17 amino acids. Germline loops: CDR1 SGHRS, CDR2 YFSETQ. CDR3 amino acids: CASSPAGGLANTGELFF. CDR3 in DNA: TGCGCCAGCAGCCCCGCGGGGGGCCTCGCGAACACCGGGGAGCTGTTTTTT. The full variable domain, its missing parts supplied by reference TRBV5-1 and TRBJ2-2, is KAGVTQTPRYLIKTRGQQVTLSCSPISGHRSVSWYQQTPGQGLQFLFEYFSETQRNKGNFPGRFSGRQFSNSRSEMNVSTLELGDSALYLCASSPAGGLANTGELFFGEGSRLTVL.

The chain couples TRBV4-1 to TRBJ1-2; D remains ambiguous. Germline V CDR1 and CDR2: MGHRA, YSYEKL. Trimming shortened V by 4 bases and J by 0 bases, and 9 bases separated the two germline ends. This CDR3 comprises 14 residues. The CDR3 sequence: CASSPRESNYGYTF. Written as DNA, the CDR3 is TGCGCCAGCAGCCCTAGGGAATCTAACTATGGCTACACCTTC.

This rearrangement joins TRBV9 to TRBJ2-5, with 10 bases fitting TRBD1. J lost 5 bases, V lost 4 bases, and 11 bases had no gene match. The germline V gene has CDR1 SGDLS and CDR2 YYNGEE. This CDR3 is built from 16 residues. The CDR3 nucleotides are TGTGCCAGCAGCCCCACAGGGACAGGGGCGTGGGAGACCCAGTACTTC. Protein: CASSPTGTGAWETQYF.

V gene TRBV6-4 combines with J gene TRBJ2-7; 12 nucleotides agree with TRBD2. This CDR3 is 15 amino acids long. CDR1 is MRHNA, CDR2 SNTAGT, per germline. V shed 9 bases and J 4 bases; nucleotides not matched to a gene: 10. The DNA for the CDR3 is TGTGCCAGGAGTCGAGGGACTAGCGGGCTGTACGAGCAGTACTTC. Protein sequence: CARSRGTSGLYEQYF.

The J gene is TRBJ2-3, the V gene TRBV2, with 7 bases lining up with TRBD2. Trimming removed 7 bases from V and 2 bases from J; junction bases left unmatched: 3. The CDR3 runs to 13 residues. Germline V gene lookup returns CDR1 SNHLY and CDR2 FYNNEI. CDR3 amino acids: CASTSGYTDTQYF. CDR3 nucleotides: TGTGCCAGCACTAGCGGATACACAGATACGCAGTATTTT.

The chain employs TRBV9 and TRBJ2-1; TRBD2 matches at 7 bases. CDR3 length equals 15 residues. The V and J ends lost 1 base and 6 bases, in that order; junction bases with no gene match: 7. CDR1 and CDR2 (germline): SGDLS, YYNGEE. CDR3 coding DNA: TGTGCCAGCAGCGTACGGGCGGGAGACGGCAATGAGCAGTTCTTC. Amino acids: CASSVRAGDGNEQFF.

The V gene is TRBV11-1, the J gene TRBJ2-1, with 11 nucleotides matching TRBD2. Germline V lookup: CDR1 SGHAT, CDR2 FQDESV (reference sequence). Unmatched junction bases numbered 8, after V lost 3 bases and J lost 7 bases. The CDR3 consists of 16 residues. CDR3 region: CASSFGTSGLVNEQFF. DNA for the CDR3: TGTGCCAGCAGCTTCGGGACTAGCGGCTTAGTTAATGAGCAGTTCTTC.